The TCR beta chain described here comes from a study of T cells in Graves' hyperthyroidism and ophthalmopathy. Study outcomes and limitations: Blood samples included most of the expanded thyroid clonotypes exceeding 0.001. Researchers report that a 13 V-J model separated ophthalmopathy from stable hyperthyroidism.

The germline V gene encodes CDR1 SGHTA and CDR2 FQGNSA. This CDR3 has 11 residues. Trimming took off 6 bases at V and 5 bases at J, with 8 bases between the two ends. Using RNA transcripts as the source, TCR beta CDR3 regions were amplified. The HTBI primer set served for first-round RT-PCR of the TCR CDR3. TCRdb re-called the multiplex PCR reads through MiXCR, storing one row per CDR3 protein. The table lists hundreds of thousands of distinct CDR3 sequences, 15% to 20% of them singletons. An approximately 10 ml volume of fresh peripheral blood provided the PBMCs. About this clonotype: Its target is unknown.

Sequenced sample: blood. The clonotype comes from a man in his forties with Graves' ophthalmopathy. The chain joins TRBV7-2 to TRBJ2-7, with a weak D call TRBD1 (5 bases). CDR3 sequence (DNA): TGTGCCAGCAGTAGGGGCCACGAGCAGTACTTC. This encodes CASSRGHEQYF.